Sequencing of this TCR beta chain was carried out in a study of CD8 T cells in ankylosing spondylitis. TCRdb reanalysed the 5' RACE reads using MiXCR and keeps one entry per CDR3 protein. The sample records some 250,000 distinct CDR3 sequences, roughly 25% being singletons. This CDR3 has 13 amino acids. Trimming cost V 4 bases and J 4 bases; bases outside gene matches: 6. Germline loops: CDR1 GTSNPN, CDR2 SVGIG (reference sequence). As concerns this clonotype: Its antigen remains unidentified.

Points from the study as a whole: With a CD8+ phenotype, disease-linked clones were relatively rare in peripheral blood. Researchers reportedly found disease-linked clones significantly enriched in matched ankylosing spondylitis synovial fluid. Past research had described some motif variants in reactive arthritis synovial fluid and blood. Several highly homologous variants made up a TCR beta motif that seemed to typify ankylosing spondylitis blood.

Sequenced material: blood, either unsorted or a sorted T cell fraction (not recorded which). This clonotype was obtained from a male donor with ankylosing spondylitis or in good health (not recorded which). J is TRBJ1-1 and V is TRBV30; TRBD1 aligns across 7 bases. The CDR3: CAWIPGGGTEAFF. DNA of the CDR3: TGTGCCTGGATCCCAGGGGGGGGCACTGAAGCTTTCTTT.